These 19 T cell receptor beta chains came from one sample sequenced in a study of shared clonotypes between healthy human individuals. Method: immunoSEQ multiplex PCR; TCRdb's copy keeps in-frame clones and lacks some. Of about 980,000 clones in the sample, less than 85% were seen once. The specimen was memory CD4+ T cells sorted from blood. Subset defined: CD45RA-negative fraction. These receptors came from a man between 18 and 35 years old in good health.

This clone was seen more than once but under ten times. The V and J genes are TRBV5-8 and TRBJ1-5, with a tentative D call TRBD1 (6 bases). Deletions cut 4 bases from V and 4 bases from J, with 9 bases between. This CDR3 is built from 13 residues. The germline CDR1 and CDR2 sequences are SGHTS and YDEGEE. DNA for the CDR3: TGTGCCAGCAGCGACAGGAAGAATCAGCCCCAGCATTTT. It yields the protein CASSDRKNQPQHF.

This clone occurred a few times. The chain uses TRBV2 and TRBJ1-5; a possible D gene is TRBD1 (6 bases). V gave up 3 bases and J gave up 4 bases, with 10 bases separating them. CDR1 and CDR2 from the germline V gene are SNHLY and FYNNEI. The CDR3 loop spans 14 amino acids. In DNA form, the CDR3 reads TGTGCCAGCAGTGACGGCAGGGGTAATCAGCCCCAGCATTTT. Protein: CASSDGRGNQPQHF.

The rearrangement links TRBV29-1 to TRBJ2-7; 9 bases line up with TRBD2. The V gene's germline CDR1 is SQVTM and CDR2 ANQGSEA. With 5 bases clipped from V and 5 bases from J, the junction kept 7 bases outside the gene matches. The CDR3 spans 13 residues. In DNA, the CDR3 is TGCAGCGTTATTAGCGGGAGCAAGAACGAGCAGTACTTC. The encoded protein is CSVISGSKNEQYF.

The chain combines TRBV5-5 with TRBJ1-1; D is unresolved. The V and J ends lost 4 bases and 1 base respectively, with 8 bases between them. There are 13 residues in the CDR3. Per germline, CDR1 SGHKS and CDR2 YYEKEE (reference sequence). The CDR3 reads CASSLGTNTEAFF. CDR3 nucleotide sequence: TGTGCCAGCAGCCTGGGAACGAACACTGAAGCTTTCTTT.

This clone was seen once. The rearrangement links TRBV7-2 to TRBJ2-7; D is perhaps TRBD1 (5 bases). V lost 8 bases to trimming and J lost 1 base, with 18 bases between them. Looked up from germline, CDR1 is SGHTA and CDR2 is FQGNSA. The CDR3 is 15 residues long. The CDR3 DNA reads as TGTGCCAGCCAATACGTTACAGGTATTTCCTACGAGCAGTACTTC. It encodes CASQYVTGISYEQYF.

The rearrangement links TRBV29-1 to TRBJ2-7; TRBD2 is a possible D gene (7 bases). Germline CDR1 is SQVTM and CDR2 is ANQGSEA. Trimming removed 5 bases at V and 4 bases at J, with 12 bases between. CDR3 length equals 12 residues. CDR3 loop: CSVHREGYEQYF. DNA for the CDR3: TGCAGCGTTCACAGGGAGGGTTACGAGCAGTACTTC.

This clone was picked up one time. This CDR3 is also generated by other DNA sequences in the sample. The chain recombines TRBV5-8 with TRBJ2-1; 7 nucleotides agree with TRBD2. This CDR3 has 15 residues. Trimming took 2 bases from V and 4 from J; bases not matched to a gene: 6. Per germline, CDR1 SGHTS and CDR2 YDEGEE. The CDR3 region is CASSLGLAEYNEQFF. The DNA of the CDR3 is TGTGCCAGCAGCTTAGGGCTAGCGGAATACAATGAGCAGTTCTTC.

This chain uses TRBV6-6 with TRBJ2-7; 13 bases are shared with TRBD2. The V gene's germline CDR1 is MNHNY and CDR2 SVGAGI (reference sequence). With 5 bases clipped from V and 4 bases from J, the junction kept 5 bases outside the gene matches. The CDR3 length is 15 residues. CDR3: CASSATSGRGYEQYF. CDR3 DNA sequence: TGTGCCAGCAGTGCAACTAGCGGGAGGGGATACGAGCAGTACTTC.

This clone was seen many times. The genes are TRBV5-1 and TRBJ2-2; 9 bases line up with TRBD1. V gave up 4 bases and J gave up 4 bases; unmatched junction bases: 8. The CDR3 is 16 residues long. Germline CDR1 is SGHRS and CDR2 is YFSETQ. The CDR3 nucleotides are TGCGCCAGCAGCCGAAGACAGGGGGAAGGCACCGGGGAGCTGTTTTTT. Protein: CASSRRQGEGTGELFF.

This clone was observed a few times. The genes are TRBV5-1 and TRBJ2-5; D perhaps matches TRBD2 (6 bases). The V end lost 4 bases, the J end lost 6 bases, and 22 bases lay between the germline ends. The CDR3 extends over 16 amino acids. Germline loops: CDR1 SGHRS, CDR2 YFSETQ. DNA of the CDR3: TGCGCCAGCAGCCCCTACCCTGGGGGGAGCCTACAGACCCAGTACTTC. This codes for CASSPYPGGSLQTQYF.

CDR3 residues: CAWSQVSTGPRGDTQYF. CDR3 DNA sequence: TGTGCCTGGAGTCAAGTTTCGACAGGGCCTCGTGGAGATACGCAGTATTTT. This chain links TRBV30 with TRBJ2-3, with 7 positions matching TRBD1. CDR1 and CDR2 (germline): GTSNPN, SVGIG (reference sequence). This CDR3 is 17 amino acids long. The junction had 16 bases not matched to a gene; V was cut back by 2 bases and J by 5 bases.

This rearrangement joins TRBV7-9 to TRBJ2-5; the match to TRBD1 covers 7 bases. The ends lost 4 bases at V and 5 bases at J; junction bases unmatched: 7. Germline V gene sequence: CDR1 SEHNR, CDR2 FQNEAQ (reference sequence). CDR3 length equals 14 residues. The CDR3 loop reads CASSSWTGAETQYF. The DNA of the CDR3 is TGTGCCAGCAGCTCCTGGACAGGAGCGGAGACCCAGTACTTC.

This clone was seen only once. CDR3 loop: CAWSVRWEQFF. The DNA of the CDR3 is TGTGCCTGGAGTGTACGCTGGGAGCAGTTCTTC. The V and J genes are TRBV30 and TRBJ2-1; D call uncertain. The CDR3 is 11 amino acids. Per the germline V gene, CDR1 is GTSNPN and CDR2 is SVGIG (reference sequence). Deletions cut 0 bases from V and 10 bases from J, with 7 bases between.

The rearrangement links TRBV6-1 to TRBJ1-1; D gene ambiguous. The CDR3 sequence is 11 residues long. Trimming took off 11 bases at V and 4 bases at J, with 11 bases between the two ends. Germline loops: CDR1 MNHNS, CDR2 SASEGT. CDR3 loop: CAGVSSTEAFF. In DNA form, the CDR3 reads TGTGCCGGGGTTTCCAGCACTGAAGCTTTCTTT.

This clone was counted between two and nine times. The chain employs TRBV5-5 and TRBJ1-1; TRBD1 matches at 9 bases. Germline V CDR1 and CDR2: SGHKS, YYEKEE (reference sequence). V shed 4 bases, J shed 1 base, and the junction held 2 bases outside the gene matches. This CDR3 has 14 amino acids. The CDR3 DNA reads TGTGCCAGCAGCCAGACAGGGGGGAACACTGAAGCTTTCTTT. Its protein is CASSQTGGNTEAFF.

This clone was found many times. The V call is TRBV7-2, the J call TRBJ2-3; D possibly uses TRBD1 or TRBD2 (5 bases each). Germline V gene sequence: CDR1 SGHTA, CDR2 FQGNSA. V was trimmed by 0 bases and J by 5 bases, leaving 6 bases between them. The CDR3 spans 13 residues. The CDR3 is CASSLAGVDTQYF. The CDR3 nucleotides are TGTGCCAGCAGCTTAGCGGGGGTAGATACGCAGTATTTT.

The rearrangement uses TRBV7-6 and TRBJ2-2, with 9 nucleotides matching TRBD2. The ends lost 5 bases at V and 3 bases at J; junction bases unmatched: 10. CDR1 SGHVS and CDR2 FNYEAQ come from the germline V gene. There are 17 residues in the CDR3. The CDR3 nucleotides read TGTGCCAGCAGCCCCCTAGGAGCGGGAGGATACACCGGGGAGCTGTTTTTT. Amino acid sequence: CASSPLGAGGYTGELFF.

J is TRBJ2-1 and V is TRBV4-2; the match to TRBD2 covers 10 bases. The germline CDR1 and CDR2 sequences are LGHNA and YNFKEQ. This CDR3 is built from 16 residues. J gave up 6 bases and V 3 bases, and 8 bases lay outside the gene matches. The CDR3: CASSHWLAGVGNEQFF. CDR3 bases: TGTGCCAGCAGCCATTGGCTAGCGGGAGTGGGCAATGAGCAGTTCTTC.

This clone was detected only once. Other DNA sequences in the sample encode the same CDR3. DNA for the CDR3: TGCGCCAGCAGCGAAGGACAGGGAGGATCACCCCTCCACTTT. This encodes CASSEGQGGSPLHF. The chain employs TRBV5-1 and TRBJ1-6; 8 bases line up with TRBD1. This CDR3 has 14 residues. The germline CDR1 and CDR2 sequences are SGHRS and YFSETQ. V dropped 4 bases and J dropped 10; count of bases not matched to a gene: 7.